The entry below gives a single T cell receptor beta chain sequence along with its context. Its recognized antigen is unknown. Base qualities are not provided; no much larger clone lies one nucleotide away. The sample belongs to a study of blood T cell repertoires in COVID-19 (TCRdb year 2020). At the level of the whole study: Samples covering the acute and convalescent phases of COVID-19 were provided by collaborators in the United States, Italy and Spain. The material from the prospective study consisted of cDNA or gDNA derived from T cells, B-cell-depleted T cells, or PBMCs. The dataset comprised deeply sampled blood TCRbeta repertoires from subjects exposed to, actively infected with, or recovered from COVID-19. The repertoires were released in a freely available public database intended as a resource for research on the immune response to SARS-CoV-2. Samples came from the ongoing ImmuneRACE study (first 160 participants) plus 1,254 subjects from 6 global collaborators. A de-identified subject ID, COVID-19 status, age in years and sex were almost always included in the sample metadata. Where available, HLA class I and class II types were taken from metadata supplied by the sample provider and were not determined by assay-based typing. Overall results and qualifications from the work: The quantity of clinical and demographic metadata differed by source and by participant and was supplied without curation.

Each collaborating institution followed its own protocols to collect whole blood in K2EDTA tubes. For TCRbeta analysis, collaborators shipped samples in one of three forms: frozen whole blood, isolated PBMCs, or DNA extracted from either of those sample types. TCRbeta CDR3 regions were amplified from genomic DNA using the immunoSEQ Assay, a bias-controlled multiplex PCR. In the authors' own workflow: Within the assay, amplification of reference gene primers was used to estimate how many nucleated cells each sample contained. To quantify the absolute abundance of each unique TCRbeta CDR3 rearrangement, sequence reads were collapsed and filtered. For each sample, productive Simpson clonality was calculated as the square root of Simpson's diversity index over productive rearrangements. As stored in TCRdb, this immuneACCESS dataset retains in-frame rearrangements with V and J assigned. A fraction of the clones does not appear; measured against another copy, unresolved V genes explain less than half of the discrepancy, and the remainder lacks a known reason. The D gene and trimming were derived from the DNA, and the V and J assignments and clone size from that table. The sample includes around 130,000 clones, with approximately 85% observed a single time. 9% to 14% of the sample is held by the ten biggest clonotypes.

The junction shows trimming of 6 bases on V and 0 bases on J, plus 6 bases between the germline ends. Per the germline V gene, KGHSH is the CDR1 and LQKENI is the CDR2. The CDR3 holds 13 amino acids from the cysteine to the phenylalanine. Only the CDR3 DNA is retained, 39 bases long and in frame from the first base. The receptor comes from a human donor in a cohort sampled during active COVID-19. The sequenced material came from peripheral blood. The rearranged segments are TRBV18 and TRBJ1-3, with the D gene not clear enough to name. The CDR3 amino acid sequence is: CASSGDSGNTIYF. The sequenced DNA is TGTGCCAGCTCGGGCGACTCTGGAAACACCATATATTTT.